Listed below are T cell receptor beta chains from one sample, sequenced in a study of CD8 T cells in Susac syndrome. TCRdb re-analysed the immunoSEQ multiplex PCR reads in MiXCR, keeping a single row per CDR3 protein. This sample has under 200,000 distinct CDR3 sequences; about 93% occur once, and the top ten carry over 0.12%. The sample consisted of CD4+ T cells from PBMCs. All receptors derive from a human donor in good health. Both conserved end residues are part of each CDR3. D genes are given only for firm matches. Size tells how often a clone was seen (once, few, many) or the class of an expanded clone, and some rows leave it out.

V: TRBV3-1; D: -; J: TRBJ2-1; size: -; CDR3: CASSPFGQTDEQFF; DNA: TGTGCCAGCAGCCCCTTCGGACAGACGGATGAGCAGTTCTTC
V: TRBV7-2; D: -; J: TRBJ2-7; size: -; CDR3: CASSAGTAYEQYF; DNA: TGTGCCAGCAGCGCCGGGACCGCATACGAGCAGTACTTC
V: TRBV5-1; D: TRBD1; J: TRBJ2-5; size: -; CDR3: CASSLDDRGPETQYF; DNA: TGCGCCAGCAGCTTGGATGACAGGGGGCCAGAGACCCAGTACTTC
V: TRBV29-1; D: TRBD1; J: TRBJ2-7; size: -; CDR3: CSAEQGPGYEQYF; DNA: TGCAGCGCCGAACAGGGGCCAGGGTACGAGCAGTACTTC
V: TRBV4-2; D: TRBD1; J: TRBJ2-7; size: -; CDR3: CASSQGPGTGGDEQYF; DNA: TGTGCCAGCAGCCAAGGCCCCGGGACAGGGGGCGACGAGCAGTACTTC
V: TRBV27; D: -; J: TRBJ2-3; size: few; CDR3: CASSLRGQSTDTQYF; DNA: TGTGCCAGCAGTTTACGGGGCCAGAGCACAGATACGCAGTATTTT
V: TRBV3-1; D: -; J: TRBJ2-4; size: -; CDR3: CASSIHKEGWSKNIQYF; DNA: TGTGCCAGCAGCATTCACAAGGAGGGTTGGAGCAAAAACATTCAGTACTTC
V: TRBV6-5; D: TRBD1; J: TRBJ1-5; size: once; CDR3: CASSETGSSNQPQHF; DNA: TGTGCCAGCAGCGAGACAGGGTCGAGCAATCAGCCCCAGCATTTT
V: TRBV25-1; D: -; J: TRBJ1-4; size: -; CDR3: CASSESGAANEKLFF; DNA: TGTGCCAGCAGTGAAAGCGGGGCGGCTAATGAAAAACTGTTTTTT
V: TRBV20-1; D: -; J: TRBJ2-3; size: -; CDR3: CSALASLRTDTQYF; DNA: TGCAGCGCCCTCGCCAGTCTCCGCACAGATACGCAGTATTTT
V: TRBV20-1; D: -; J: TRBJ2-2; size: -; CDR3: CSASRITGELFF; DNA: TGCAGTGCTTCTCGGATCACCGGGGAGCTGTTTTTT
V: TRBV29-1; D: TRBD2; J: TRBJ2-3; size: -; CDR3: CSVAGTSGGGTDTQYF; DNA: TGCAGCGTTGCCGGGACTAGCGGGGGGGGCACAGATACGCAGTATTTT
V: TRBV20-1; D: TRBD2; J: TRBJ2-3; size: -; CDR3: CSAPTSPGTDTQYF; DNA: TGCAGTGCCCCGACTAGCCCCGGGACAGATACGCAGTATTTT
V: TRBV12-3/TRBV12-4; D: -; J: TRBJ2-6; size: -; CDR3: CATQVGAGANVLTF; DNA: TGTGCCACTCAGGTGGGGGCTGGGGCCAACGTCCTGACTTTC
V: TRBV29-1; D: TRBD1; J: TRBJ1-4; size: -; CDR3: CSVTGLSEKLFF; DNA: TGCAGCGTGACAGGGCTCAGTGAAAAACTGTTTTTT
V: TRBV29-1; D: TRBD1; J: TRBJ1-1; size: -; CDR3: CSVVRQGNTEAFF; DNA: TGCAGCGTTGTCCGACAGGGGAACACTGAAGCTTTCTTT
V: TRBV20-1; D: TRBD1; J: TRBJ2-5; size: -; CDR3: CSARRDRAGETQYF; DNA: TGCAGTGCTAGGAGGGACAGGGCGGGCGAGACCCAGTACTTC
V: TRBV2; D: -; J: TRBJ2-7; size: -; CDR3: CASSEAGRGAEQYF; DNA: TGTGCCAGCAGTGAAGCGGGTCGGGGAGCCGAGCAGTACTTC
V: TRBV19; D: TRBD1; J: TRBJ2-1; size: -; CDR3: CASSWDRGEQFF; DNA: TGTGCCAGTAGTTGGGACAGGGGTGAGCAGTTCTTC
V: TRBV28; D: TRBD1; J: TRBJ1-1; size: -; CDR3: CASSFQGVYTEAFF; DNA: TGTGCCAGCAGTTTCCAGGGGGTATACACTGAAGCTTTCTTT
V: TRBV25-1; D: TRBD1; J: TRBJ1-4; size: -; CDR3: CASSRDSNEKLFF; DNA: TGTGCCAGCAGTAGGGACAGCAATGAAAAACTGTTTTTT
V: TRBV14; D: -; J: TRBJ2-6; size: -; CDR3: CASSQARANVLTF; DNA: TGTGCCAGCAGCCAAGCGCGGGCCAACGTCCTGACTTTC
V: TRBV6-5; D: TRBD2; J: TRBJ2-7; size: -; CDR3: CASSYAGGDEQYF; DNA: TGTGCCAGCAGTTACGCGGGAGGCGACGAGCAGTACTTC
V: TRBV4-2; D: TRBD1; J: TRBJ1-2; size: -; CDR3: CASSQEGTAPNYGYTF; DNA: TGTGCCAGCAGCCAAGAAGGGACAGCTCCAAACTATGGCTACACCTTC
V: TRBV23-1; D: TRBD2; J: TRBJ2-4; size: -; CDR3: CASSPKGRVGKNIQYF; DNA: TGCGCCAGCAGTCCCAAGGGGAGGGTCGGCAAAAACATTCAGTACTTC
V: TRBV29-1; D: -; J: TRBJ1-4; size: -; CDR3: CSVGDVSEKLFF; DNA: TGCAGCGTTGGTGACGTCTCTGAAAAACTGTTTTTT
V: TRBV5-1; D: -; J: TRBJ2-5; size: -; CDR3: CASSSGPPQETQYF; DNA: TGCGCCAGCAGCTCGGGACCGCCCCAAGAGACCCAGTACTTC
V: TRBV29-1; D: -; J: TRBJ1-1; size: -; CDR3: CSVRTLNTEAFF; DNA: TGCAGCGTTAGGACACTCAACACTGAAGCTTTCTTT
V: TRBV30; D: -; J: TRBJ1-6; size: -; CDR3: CAWGGPRPLHF; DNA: TGTGCCTGGGGGGGCCCTCGACCCCTCCACTTT
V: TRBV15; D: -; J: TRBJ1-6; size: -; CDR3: CATSFEGGNSPLHF; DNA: TGTGCCACCAGCTTCGAAGGGGGGAATTCACCCCTCCACTTT
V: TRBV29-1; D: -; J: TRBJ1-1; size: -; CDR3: CSANFGGEGAFF; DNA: TGCAGCGCCAATTTCGGGGGGGAAGGAGCTTTCTTT
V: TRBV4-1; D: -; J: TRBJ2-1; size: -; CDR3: CASSLVLAGRRHNEQFF; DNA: TGCGCCAGCAGCCTCGTGCTAGCCGGCAGAAGACACAATGAGCAGTTCTTC
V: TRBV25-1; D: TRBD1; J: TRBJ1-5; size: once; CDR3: CASSEQGAVKPQHF; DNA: TGTGCCAGCAGTGAACAGGGGGCGGTTAAGCCCCAGCATTTT
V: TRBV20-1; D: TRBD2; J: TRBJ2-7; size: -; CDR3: CSATSGTYEQYF; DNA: TGCAGTGCTACTAGCGGTACCTACGAGCAGTACTTC
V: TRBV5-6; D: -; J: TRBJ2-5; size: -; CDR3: CASSLASVTETQYF; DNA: TGTGCCAGCAGCTTGGCATCGGTCACCGAGACCCAGTACTTC
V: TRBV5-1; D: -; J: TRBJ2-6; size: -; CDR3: CASSWGTGANVLTF; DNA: TGCGCCAGCAGCTGGGGGACAGGGGCCAACGTCCTGACTTTC
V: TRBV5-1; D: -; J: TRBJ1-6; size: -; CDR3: CASSLLTDNSPLHF; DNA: TGCGCCAGCAGCTTGCTGACAGATAATTCACCCCTCCACTTT
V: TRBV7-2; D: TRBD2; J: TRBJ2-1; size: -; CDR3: CASSLSGGPSYNEQFF; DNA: TGTGCCAGCAGCTTAAGCGGGGGGCCGTCCTACAATGAGCAGTTCTTC
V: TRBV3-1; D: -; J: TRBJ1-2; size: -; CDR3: CASSQATAGYTF; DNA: TGTGCCAGCAGCCAAGCGACAGCTGGCTACACCTTC
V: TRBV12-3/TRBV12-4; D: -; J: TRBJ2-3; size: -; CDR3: CASSSLTGTDTQYF; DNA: TGTGCCAGCAGTTCGCTGACAGGCACAGATACGCAGTATTTT
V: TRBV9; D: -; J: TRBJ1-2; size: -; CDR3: CASGEIYGYTF; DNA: TGTGCCAGCGGTGAGATCTATGGCTACACCTTC
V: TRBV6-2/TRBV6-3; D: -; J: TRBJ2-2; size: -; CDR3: CASSYLGQSFTGELFF; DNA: TGTGCCAGCAGTTACCTAGGACAGAGTTTCACCGGGGAGCTGTTTTTT
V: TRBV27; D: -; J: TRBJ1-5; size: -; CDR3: CASSFRGRQPQHF; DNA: TGTGCCAGCAGTTTCAGGGGTCGCCAGCCCCAGCATTTT
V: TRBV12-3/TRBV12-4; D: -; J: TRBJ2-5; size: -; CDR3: CASSPSAREETQYF; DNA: TGTGCCAGCAGTCCATCCGCCAGGGAAGAGACCCAGTACTTC
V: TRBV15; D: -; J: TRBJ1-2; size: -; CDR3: CATSRDFGSVGYTF; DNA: TGTGCCACCAGCAGAGATTTCGGCAGCGTGGGCTACACCTTC
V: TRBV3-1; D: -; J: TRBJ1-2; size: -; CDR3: CASSPLGRSGAEDGYTF; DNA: TGTGCCAGCAGCCCCCTGGGGCGGAGTGGCGCTGAAGATGGCTACACCTTC